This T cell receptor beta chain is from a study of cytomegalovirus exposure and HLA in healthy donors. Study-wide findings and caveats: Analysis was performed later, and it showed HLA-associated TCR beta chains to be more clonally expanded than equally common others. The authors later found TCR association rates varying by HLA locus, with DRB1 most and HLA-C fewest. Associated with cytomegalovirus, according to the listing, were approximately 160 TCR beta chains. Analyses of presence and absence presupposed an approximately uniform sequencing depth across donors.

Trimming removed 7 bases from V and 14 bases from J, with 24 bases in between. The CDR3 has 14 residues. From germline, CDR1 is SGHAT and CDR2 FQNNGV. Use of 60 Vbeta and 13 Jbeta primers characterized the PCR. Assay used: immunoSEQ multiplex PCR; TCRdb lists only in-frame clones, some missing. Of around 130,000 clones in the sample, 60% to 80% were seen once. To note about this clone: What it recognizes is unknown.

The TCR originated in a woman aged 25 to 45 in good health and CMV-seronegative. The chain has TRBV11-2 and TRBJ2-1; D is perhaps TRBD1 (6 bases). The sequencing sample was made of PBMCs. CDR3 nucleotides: TGTGCCAGCACCCCCCCGCCGGACAGTTGGGGAAAGTTCTTC. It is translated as CASTPPPDSWGKFF.